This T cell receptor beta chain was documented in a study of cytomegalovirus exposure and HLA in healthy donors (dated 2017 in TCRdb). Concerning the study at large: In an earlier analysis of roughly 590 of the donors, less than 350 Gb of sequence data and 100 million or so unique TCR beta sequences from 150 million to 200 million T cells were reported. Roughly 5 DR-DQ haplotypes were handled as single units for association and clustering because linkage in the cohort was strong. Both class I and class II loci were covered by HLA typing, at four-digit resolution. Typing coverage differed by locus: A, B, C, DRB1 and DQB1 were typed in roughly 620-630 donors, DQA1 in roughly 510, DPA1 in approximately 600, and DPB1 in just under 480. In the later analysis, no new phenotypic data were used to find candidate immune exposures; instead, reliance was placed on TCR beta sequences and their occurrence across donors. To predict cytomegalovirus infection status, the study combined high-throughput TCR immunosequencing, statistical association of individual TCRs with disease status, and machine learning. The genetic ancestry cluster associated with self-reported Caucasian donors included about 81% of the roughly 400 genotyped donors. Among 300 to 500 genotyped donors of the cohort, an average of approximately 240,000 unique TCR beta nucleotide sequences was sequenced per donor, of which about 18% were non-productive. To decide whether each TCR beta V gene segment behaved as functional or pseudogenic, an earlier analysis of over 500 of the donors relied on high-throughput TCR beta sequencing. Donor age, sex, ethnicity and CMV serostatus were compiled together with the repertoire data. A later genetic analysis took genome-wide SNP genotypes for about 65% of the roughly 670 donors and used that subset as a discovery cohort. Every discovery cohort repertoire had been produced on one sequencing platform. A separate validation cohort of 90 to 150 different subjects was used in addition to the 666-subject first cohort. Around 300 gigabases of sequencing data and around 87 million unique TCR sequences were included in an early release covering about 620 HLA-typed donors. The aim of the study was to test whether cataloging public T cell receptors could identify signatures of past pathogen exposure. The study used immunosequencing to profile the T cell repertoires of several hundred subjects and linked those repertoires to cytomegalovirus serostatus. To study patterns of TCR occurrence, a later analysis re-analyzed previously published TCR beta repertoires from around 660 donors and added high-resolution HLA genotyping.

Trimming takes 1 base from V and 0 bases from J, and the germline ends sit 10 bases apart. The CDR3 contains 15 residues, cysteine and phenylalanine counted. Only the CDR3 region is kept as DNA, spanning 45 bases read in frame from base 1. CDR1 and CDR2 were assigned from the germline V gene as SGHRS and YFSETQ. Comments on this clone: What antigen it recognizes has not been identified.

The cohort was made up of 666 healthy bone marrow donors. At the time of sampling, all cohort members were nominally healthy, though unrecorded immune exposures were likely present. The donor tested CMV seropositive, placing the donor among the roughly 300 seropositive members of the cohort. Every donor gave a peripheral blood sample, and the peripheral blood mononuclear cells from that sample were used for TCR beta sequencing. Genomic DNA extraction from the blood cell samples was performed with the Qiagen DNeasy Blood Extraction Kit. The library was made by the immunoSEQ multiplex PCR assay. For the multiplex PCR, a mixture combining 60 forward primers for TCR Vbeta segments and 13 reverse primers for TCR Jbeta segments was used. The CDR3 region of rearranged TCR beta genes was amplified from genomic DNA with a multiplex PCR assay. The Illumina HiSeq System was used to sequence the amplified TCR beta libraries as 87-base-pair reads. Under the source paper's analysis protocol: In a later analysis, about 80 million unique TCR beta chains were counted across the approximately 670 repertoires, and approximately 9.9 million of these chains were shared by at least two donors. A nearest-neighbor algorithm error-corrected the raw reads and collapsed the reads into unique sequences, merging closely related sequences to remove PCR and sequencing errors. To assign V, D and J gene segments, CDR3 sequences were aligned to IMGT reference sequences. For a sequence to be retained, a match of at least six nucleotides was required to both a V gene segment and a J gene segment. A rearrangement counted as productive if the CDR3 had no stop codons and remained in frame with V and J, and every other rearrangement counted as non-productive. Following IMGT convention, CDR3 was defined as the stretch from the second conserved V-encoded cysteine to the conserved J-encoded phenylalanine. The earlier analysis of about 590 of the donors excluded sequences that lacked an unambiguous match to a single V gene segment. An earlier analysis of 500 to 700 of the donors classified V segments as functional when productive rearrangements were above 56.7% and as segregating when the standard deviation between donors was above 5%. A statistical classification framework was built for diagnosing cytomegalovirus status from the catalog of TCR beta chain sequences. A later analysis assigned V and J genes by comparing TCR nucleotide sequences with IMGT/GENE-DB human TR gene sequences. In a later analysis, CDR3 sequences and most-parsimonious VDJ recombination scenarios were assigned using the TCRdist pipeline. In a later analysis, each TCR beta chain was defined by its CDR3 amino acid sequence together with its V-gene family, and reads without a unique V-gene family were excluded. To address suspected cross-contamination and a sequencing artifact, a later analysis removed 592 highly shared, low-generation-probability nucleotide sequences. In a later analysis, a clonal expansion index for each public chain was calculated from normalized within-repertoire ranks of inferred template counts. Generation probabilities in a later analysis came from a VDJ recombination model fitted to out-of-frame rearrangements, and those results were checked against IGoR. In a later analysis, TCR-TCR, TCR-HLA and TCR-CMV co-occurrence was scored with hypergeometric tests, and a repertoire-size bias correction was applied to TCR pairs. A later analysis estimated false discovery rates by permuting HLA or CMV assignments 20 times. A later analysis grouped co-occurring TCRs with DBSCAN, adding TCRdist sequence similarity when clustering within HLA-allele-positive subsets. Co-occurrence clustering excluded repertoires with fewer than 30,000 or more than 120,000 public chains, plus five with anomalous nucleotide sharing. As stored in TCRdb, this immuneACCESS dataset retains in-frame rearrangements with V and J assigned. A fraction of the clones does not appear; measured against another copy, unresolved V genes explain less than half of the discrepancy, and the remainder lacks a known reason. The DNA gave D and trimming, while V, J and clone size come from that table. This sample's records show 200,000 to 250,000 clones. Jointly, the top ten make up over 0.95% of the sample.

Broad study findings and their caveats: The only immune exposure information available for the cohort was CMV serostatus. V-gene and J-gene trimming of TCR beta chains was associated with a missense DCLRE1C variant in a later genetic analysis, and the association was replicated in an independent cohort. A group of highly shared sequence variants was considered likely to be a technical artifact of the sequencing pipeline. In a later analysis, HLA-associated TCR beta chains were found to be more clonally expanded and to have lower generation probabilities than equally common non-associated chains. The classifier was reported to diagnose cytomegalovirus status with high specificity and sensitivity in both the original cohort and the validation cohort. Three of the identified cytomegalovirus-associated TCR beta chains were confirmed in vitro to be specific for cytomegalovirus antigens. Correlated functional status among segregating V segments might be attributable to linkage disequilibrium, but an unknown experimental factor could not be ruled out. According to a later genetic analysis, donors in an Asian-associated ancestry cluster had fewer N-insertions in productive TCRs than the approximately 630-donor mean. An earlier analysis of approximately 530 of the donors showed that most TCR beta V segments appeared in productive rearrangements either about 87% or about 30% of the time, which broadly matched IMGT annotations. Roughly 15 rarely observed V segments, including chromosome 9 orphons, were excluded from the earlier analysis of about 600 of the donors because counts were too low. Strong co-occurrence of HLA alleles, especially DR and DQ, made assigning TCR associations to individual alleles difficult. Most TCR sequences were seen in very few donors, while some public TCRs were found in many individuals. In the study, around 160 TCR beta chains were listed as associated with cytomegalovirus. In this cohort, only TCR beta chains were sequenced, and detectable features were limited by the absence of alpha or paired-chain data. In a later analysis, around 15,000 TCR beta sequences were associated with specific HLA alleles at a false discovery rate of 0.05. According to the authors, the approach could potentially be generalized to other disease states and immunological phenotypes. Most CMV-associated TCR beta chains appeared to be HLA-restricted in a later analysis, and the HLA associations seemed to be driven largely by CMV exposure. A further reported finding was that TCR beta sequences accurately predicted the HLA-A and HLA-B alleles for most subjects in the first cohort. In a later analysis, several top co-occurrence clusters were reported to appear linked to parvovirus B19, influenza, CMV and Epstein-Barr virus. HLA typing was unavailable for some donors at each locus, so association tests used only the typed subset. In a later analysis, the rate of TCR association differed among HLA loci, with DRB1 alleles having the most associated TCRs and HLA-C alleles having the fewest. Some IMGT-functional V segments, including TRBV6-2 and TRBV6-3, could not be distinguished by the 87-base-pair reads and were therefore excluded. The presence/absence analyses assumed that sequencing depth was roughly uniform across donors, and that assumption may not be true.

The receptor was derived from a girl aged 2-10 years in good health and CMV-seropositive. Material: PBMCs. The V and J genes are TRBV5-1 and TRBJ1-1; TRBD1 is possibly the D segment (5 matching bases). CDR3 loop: CASSLMAGLNTEAFF. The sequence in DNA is TGCGCCAGCAGCTTGATGGCAGGGTTGAACACTGAAGCTTTCTTT.